These 29 T cell receptor beta chains originate from one sample sequenced in a study of shared clonotypes between healthy human individuals. This table comes from immunoSEQ multiplex PCR, and its TCRdb copy is limited to in-frame clones, with some not included. There are 2 million to 3 million clones in the sample; roughly 93% occur only once, and about 0.34% lies in the top ten. The specimen sequenced was naive CD4+ T cells from PBMCs. The sample's subset: CD45RA+ positively selected. The receptors were gathered from a young man in good health. Some clones in this sample may be carry-over from other donors' samples.

The J gene is TRBJ1-4, the V gene TRBV30, with TRBD1 matching 10 bases. CDR1 GTSNPN and CDR2 SVGIG come from the germline V gene (reference sequence). The CDR3 has 15 amino acids. V was pared by 2 bases and J by 7 bases, with 7 bases of the junction left unmatched. CDR3 bases: TGTGCCTGGAGTAAGGGACAGGGGACATTTGAAAAACTGTTTTTT. It translates to CAWSKGQGTFEKLFF.

The chain carries TRBV15 and TRBJ2-7; 8 bases match TRBD1. The CDR3 consists of 14 residues. V shed 3 bases and J 3 bases; nucleotides not matched to a gene: 4. Germline CDR1 and CDR2: LNHNV and YYDKDF (reference sequence). The CDR3 DNA follows: TGTGCCACCAGCAGCGGACAGGGAGTCTACGAGCAGTACTTC. Translating it yields CATSSGQGVYEQYF.

The chain has TRBV28 and TRBJ2-5; D unresolved. The germline CDR1 and CDR2 sequences are MDHEN and SYDVKM. Trimming left V 7 bases short and J 3 bases short, with 9 bases between. The CDR3 contains 12 residues. The CDR3 coding sequence is TGTGCCAGCACCCGCGGAAAAGAGACCCAGTACTTC. Residues: CASTRGKETQYF.

The rearrangement joins TRBV4-2 to TRBJ1-1; TRBD1 might be the D (5 bases). V lost 0 bases and J 5 bases, leaving 13 bases between the germline ends. The V gene's germline CDR1 is LGHNA and CDR2 YNFKEQ. This CDR3 region has 15 residues. For the CDR3, the DNA is TGTGCCAGCAGCCAAGAGGGAGGTGGGGGAACTGAAGCTTTCTTT. Translated, it gives CASSQEGGGGTEAFF.

The chain links TRBV7-3 to TRBJ2-7; possible D gene TRBD1, 5 bases. The CDR3 has 15 amino acids. CDR1 is SGHTA, CDR2 FQGTGA, per germline. Trimming pared 1 base from V and 2 bases from J, leaving 12 bases between. The CDR3 region is CASSLRSGPPYEQYF. In DNA, the CDR3 is TGTGCCAGCAGCTTAAGGTCAGGGCCACCCTACGAGCAGTACTTC.

V usage is TRBV9 and J usage is TRBJ2-1, with D perhaps TRBD2 (5 bases). Germline CDR1 is SGDLS and CDR2 is YYNGEE. CDR3 length equals 16 residues. V shed 3 bases and J shed 0 bases, with 13 bases lying between them. The CDR3: CASSAAPEGSYNEQFF. CDR3 nucleotide sequence: TGTGCCAGCAGCGCCGCCCCCGAGGGCTCCTACAATGAGCAGTTCTTC. The whole variable domain, remainder taken from reference TRBV9 and TRBJ2-1, is DSGVTQTPKHLITATGQRVTLRCSPRSGDLSVYWYQQSLDQGLQFLIQYYNGEERAKGNILERFSAQQFPDLHSELNLSSLELGDSALYFCASSAAPEGSYNEQFFGPGTRLTVL.

The V and J genes are TRBV9 and TRBJ1-1; D is undetermined. Trimming left V 3 bases short and J 0 bases short, with 12 bases between. CDR1 and CDR2 (germline): SGDLS, YYNGEE. The CDR3 spans 15 residues. The CDR3 DNA follows: TGTGCCAGCAGCGCGGGTTATTTCATGAACACTGAAGCTTTCTTT. This encodes CASSAGYFMNTEAFF.

V usage is TRBV19 and J usage is TRBJ2-7, with 10 positions matching TRBD2. CDR1 LNHDA and CDR2 SQIVND come from the germline V gene (reference sequence). Trimming removed 4 bases from V and 5 bases from J; junction bases left unmatched: 11. This CDR3 is built from 16 residues. CDR3 in amino acids: CASSTPSSGSPDEQYF. CDR3 nucleotide sequence: TGTGCCAGTAGTACCCCTTCTAGCGGGAGCCCGGACGAGCAGTACTTC.

V is TRBV6-4 and J is TRBJ2-7; no clear D gene. V was shortened by 11 bases and J by 5 bases, with 31 bases between the two germline ends. The V gene's germline CDR1 is MRHNA and CDR2 SNTAGT. CDR3 length: 17 amino acids. The CDR3 reads CAGSPEARPRVSHEQYF. Written as DNA, the CDR3 is TGTGCCGGCTCCCCCGAGGCTCGCCCCCGGGTCTCTCACGAGCAGTACTTC.

V gene TRBV6-6 combines with J gene TRBJ1-2, with 8 bases identical to TRBD1. After removal of 4 bases from V and 4 bases from J, the junction contained 8 bases not matched to a gene. The CDR3 length is 15 residues. Germline CDR1 is MNHNY and CDR2 is SVGAGI (reference sequence). The CDR3: CASSFQQGVGYGYTF. CDR3 bases: TGTGCCAGCAGTTTTCAACAGGGGGTGGGCTATGGCTACACCTTC.

The chain uses TRBV6-1 and TRBJ2-7; D assignment may be TRBD1 or TRBD2 (5 bases each). The V gene's germline CDR1 is MNHNS and CDR2 SASEGT. The CDR3 totals 16 residues. Trimming pared 3 bases from V and 0 bases from J, leaving 15 bases between. CDR3 in DNA: TGTGCCAGCAGTGATTTGCCGGGACCTAGCTCCTACGAGCAGTACTTC. This sequence encodes CASSDLPGPSSYEQYF.

The chain combines TRBV4-2 with TRBJ1-1; 12 bases match TRBD1. Per germline, CDR1 LGHNA and CDR2 YNFKEQ. This CDR3 is 18 amino acids long. The J segment lost 6 bases and the V segment lost 2 bases, leaving 13 bases of the junction unmatched. CDR3 in amino acids: CASSQNPGTGGRHAEAFF. Written as DNA, the CDR3 is TGTGCCAGCAGCCAAAACCCCGGGACAGGGGGCCGTCACGCTGAAGCTTTCTTT.

J is TRBJ1-1 and V is TRBV4-1, with 9 bases fitting TRBD1. This CDR3 comprises 15 residues. In germline, CDR1 is MGHRA, CDR2 YSYEKL. Trimming at V came to 1 base and at J to 6 bases, leaving 6 bases not matched to a gene. The CDR3 region has the DNA TGCGCCAGCAGCCAAGGGGACAGGGAAGATTCTGAAGCTTTCTTT. Translated, it gives CASSQGDREDSEAFF.

The J gene is TRBJ1-2, the V gene TRBV19, with D maybe TRBD1 (6 bases). Trimming removed 6 bases at V and 2 bases at J, with 10 bases between. The CDR3 is 13 amino acids. The V gene's germline CDR1 is LNHDA and CDR2 SQIVND (reference sequence). CDR3 coding DNA: TGTGCCAGTAGGCCAGACAGGAACTATGGCTACACCTTC. This codes for CASRPDRNYGYTF.

The V and J genes are TRBV5-4 and TRBJ2-1; 9 positions agree with TRBD1. Per germline, CDR1 SGHNT and CDR2 YYREEE (reference sequence). The CDR3 runs 14 residues. J lost 6 bases, V lost 4 bases, and 5 bases had no gene match. The CDR3 region has the DNA TGTGCCAGCAGCCAAAACAGGGGGCTCAATGAGCAGTTCTTC. Its translation: CASSQNRGLNEQFF.

The V gene is TRBV7-6, the J gene TRBJ2-5; 7 bases line up with TRBD1. The DNA matches TRBJ2-7 better at its end, which makes the J call doubtful. The germline CDR1 and CDR2 sequences are SGHVS and FNYEAQ. The CDR3 is 14 residues long. CDR3 coding DNA: TGTGCCAGCAGCTCGGGACAGCCGTTCTACGAGCAGTACTTC. It translates to CASSSGQPFYEQYF.

A single count supports this clone. The rearrangement joins TRBV5-1 to TRBJ1-3; D remains ambiguous. Trimming removed 0 bases from V and 0 bases from J, with 13 bases in between. CDR1 SGHRS and CDR2 YFSETQ come from the germline V gene. The CDR3 spans 17 residues. CDR3 in DNA: TGCGCCAGCAGCTTGGGCCCTTGGGTGGGCTCTGGAAACACCATATATTTT. Protein: CASSLGPWVGSGNTIYF.

The chain is built from TRBV11-1 and TRBJ2-5, with unresolved D. The V gene's germline CDR1 is SGHAT and CDR2 FQDESV (reference sequence). The V end lost 5 bases, the J end lost 5 bases, and 12 bases lay between the germline ends. The CDR3 contains 13 residues. The CDR3 coding sequence is TGTGCCAGCAGCGCCGGGCCCCGGGAGACCCAGTACTTC. Translation: CASSAGPRETQYF.

This clone was observed a handful of times. This chain joins TRBV7-2 and TRBJ2-2; D is unclear. Trimming removed 10 bases from V and 2 bases from J, with 5 bases in between. The CDR3 runs 11 residues. Germline values: CDR1 SGHTA, CDR2 FQGNSA. The CDR3, as DNA: TGTGCCAAGAGAAACACCGGGGAGCTGTTTTTT. Translating gives CAKRNTGELFF.

V gene TRBV11-2 combines with J gene TRBJ2-1; 7 bases are a match to TRBD2. Per the germline V gene, CDR1 is SGHAT and CDR2 is FQNNGV. The CDR3 sequence is 12 residues long. V lost 8 bases and J lost 8; bases outside the gene matches: 6. The CDR3 here is CASRAREDEQFF. CDR3 sequence (DNA): TGTGCCAGCCGGGCCCGGGAGGATGAGCAGTTCTTC.

The gene calls are TRBV5-4 and TRBJ1-1; no definite D call. CDR3 length: 14 residues. Trimming removed 3 bases from V and 1 base from J, with 10 bases in between. CDR1 and CDR2 (germline): SGHNT, YYREEE (reference sequence). CDR3 sequence: CASSSPDPNTEAFF. In DNA, the CDR3 is TGTGCCAGCAGCTCGCCTGACCCGAACACTGAAGCTTTCTTT.

This clone appeared a single time. V and J are TRBV30 and TRBJ2-6; no definite D call. Trimming took 6 bases from V and 2 from J, leaving 8 bases between them. The germline V gene encodes CDR1 GTSNPN and CDR2 SVGIG (reference sequence). This CDR3 contains 13 residues. The CDR3 here is CACRSTGANVLTF. DNA for the CDR3: TGTGCCTGTCGTTCCACTGGGGCCAACGTCCTGACTTTC. Combining the CDR3 with reference TRBV30 and TRBJ2-6 gives the whole variable domain SQTIHQWPATLVQPVGSPLSLECTVEGTSNPNLYWYRQAAGRGLQLLFYSVGIGQISSEVPQNLSASRPQDRQFILSSKKLLLSDSGFYLCACRSTGANVLTFGAGSRLTVL.

This clone was counted a single time. Additional DNA sequences in this sample encode the identical CDR3. The genes are TRBV11-3 and TRBJ2-2; no reliable D call. The V gene lost 4 bases and the J gene lost 3 bases, with 3 bases spanning the gap. The CDR3 totals 12 residues. The germline CDR1 and CDR2 sequences are SGHNT and YENEEA. CDR3 in amino acids: CASSSDTGELFF. The DNA for the CDR3 is TGTGCCAGCAGCTCTGACACCGGGGAGCTGTTTTTT.

This sequence joins TRBV5-1 and TRBJ2-1; 9 bases are a match to TRBD2. CDR1 and CDR2 from the germline V gene are SGHRS and YFSETQ. This CDR3 is 17 amino acids long. V lost 1 base to trimming and J lost 3 bases; unmatched junction nucleotides: 8. The chain's CDR3 is CASSLRASGTGYNEQFF. The DNA for the CDR3 is TGCGCCAGCAGCTTGAGGGCTAGCGGGACTGGCTACAATGAGCAGTTCTTC.

This clone was seen once. The chain joins TRBV29-1 to TRBJ1-1; D gene uncertain. The CDR3 length is 13 residues. Germline values: CDR1 SQVTM, CDR2 ANQGSEA. The CDR3 is CSPGRLSNTEAFF. The CDR3 coding sequence is TGCAGTCCAGGCAGACTCTCGAACACTGAAGCTTTCTTT.

The chain recombines TRBV2 with TRBJ1-1; D is unclear. Germline V gives CDR1 SNHLY, CDR2 FYNNEI. CDR3 size: 11 residues. Deletions cut 4 bases from V and 6 bases from J, with 6 bases between. The CDR3: CASSVSPEAFF. CDR3 sequence (DNA): TGTGCCAGCAGTGTTTCCCCTGAAGCTTTCTTT.

The chain carries TRBV5-1 and TRBJ2-1; 10 bases match TRBD2. This CDR3 spans 18 amino acids. The V gene end was trimmed by 1 base and the J gene end by 8 bases; junction bases not matched to a gene: 15. Germline CDR1 is SGHRS and CDR2 is YFSETQ. The CDR3, as DNA: TGCGCCAGCAGCTTGCTGTTGATAGCGGGAGGCATTTCGGATGAGCAGTTCTTC. It encodes CASSLLLIAGGISDEQFF.

The chain employs TRBV28 and TRBJ2-2, with D unclear. Trimming took 3 bases from V and 5 from J, leaving 10 bases between them. CDR1 is MDHEN and CDR2 is SYDVKM in the germline V gene. The CDR3 covers 14 residues. The CDR3, as DNA: TGTGCCAGCAGTTTGAAGGGAACAACCGGGGAGCTGTTTTTT. Translated: CASSLKGTTGELFF.

CDR3 DNA sequence: TGTGCCAGCTCACCTTACGGGAGTTCTAACTATGGCTACACCTTC. This gives the protein CASSPYGSSNYGYTF. The V call is TRBV18, the J call TRBJ1-2, with D uncertain. V was trimmed by 3 bases and J by 0 bases, leaving 11 bases between them. CDR1 is KGHSH and CDR2 is LQKENI in the germline V gene. The length of the CDR3 is 15 residues.